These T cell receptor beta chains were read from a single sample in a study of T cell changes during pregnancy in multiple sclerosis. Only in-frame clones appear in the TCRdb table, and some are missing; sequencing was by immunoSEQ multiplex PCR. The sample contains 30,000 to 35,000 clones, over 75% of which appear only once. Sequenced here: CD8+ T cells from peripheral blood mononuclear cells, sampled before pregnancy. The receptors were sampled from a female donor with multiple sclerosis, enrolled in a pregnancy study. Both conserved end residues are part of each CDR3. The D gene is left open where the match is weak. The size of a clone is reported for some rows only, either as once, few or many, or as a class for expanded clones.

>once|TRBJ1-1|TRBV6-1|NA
TGTGCCAGCAGTGAAGGCGACACGACCTTTGCTTTCTTT
CASSEGDTTFAFF
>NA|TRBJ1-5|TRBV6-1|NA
TGTGCCAGCACCCGAGTGGGGCTTAGCAATCAGCCCCAGCATTTT
CASTRVGLSNQPQHF
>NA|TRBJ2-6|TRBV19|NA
TGTGCCAGTAGTATTGGCCGTGGGGCCAACGTCCTGACTTTC
CASSIGRGANVLTF
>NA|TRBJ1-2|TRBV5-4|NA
TGTGCCAGCAGACCCGGACATCCTGGGGACTATGGCTACACCTTC
CASRPGHPGDYGYTF
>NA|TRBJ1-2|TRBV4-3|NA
TGCGCCAGCAGCCAAGATATCGGGGTTTATGGCTACACCTTC
CASSQDIGVYGYTF
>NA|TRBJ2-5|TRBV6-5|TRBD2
TGTGCCAGCAGTTACGGACTAGCGGGTGAGAGGGAGACCCAGTACTTC
CASSYGLAGERETQYF
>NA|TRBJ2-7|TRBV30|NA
TGTGCCTGGGGTGAAACGGGCGAGCAGTACTTC
CAWGETGEQYF
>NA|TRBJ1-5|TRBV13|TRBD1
TGTGCCAGCAGCTTAGGGACAGGGGCTCAGCCCCAGCATTTT
CASSLGTGAQPQHF
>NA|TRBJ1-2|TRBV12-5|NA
TGTGCTAGTGGCCCCGACAGCTATGGCTACACCTTC
CASGPDSYGYTF
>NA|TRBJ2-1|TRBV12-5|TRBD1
TGTGCTAGCCATTTTGTCGCCGGGACAGATTCCTACAATGAGCAGTTCTTC
CASHFVAGTDSYNEQFF
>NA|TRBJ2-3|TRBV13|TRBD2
TGTGCCAGCACTTTAACCACCGGGACTAGCGGACCAACGGATACGCAGTATTTT
CASTLTTGTSGPTDTQYF
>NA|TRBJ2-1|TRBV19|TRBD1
TGTGCCAGTAGGACAGGGGGCTCCGGGGGGGAGCAGTTCTTC
CASRTGGSGGEQFF
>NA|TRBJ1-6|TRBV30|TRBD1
TGTGCCTGGTGGCCGGGACAGAAAAATTCACCCCTCCACTTT
CAWWPGQKNSPLHF
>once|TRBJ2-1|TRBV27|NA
TGTGCCAGCAGTCGCTACGACTCCTCCAATGAGCAGTTCTTC
CASSRYDSSNEQFF
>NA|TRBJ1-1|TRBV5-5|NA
TGTGCCAGCGGTCCAGGTAGGCTGAACACTGAAGCTTTCTTT
CASGPGRLNTEAFF